This T cell receptor (beta chain) was retrieved from a study of Graves' ophthalmopathy and Graves' hyperthyroidism. The TCR beta CDR3 regions underwent amplification from RNA transcripts. First-round RT-PCR employed HTBI primers, with a second-round multiplex PCR after it. TCRdb re-called the multiplex PCR reads through MiXCR, storing one row per CDR3 protein. The sample includes approximately 160,000 distinct CDR3 sequences, 30% to 45% of them seen just once. Whole-study results and caveats: Blood samples also showed most expanded thyroid clonotypes exceeding 0.001 frequency. Sensitivity reached 87.88% and specificity about 76% for a 13-signature model separating ophthalmopathy from stable hyperthyroidism.

This clonotype was seen a handful of times. Its antigen is currently unknown. Germline V gene data show CDR1 as MNHNS and CDR2 as SASEGT. The CDR3 contains 12 residues. Trimming cost V 7 bases and J 6 bases; bases outside gene matches: 5. The receptor comes from a middle-aged woman with Graves' ophthalmopathy. V usage is TRBV6-1 and J usage is TRBJ2-7; 8 bases agree with TRBD1. Sequencing was done on a sample of peripheral blood. The CDR3 here is CASTSGGGEQYF. The CDR3 DNA follows: TGTGCCAGCACCTCAGGGGGCGGCGAGCAGTACTTC.